The sequence of this TCR beta chain was determined in a study of technical replicates of blood from several donors. Clones were sequenced by immunoSEQ multiplex PCR, and TCRdb holds only the in-frame ones, with some missing. The data show 75,000 to 90,000 clones, with 85% to 95% seen just once and about 0.37% held by the top ten. CDR3 length: 15 residues. In germline, CDR1 is KGHSH, CDR2 LQKENI. Trimming at V came to 6 bases and at J to 1 base, leaving 4 bases not matched to a gene. The chain links TRBV18 to TRBJ1-5, with 9 bases identical to TRBD1. The origin of this receptor is a human donor in good health. The sequencing sample was made of T cells isolated from PBMCs. The CDR3 reads CASSRDRESNQPQHF. The CDR3 DNA reads TGTGCCAGCTCGCGGGACAGGGAGAGCAATCAGCCCCAGCATTTT.